The T cell receptor (beta chain) described here comes from a study of T cells after yellow fever vaccination. The CDR3 is 18 residues long. CDR1 is DFQATT and CDR2 is SNEGSKA in the germline V gene (reference sequence). This clonotype appeared a few times. Germline and junction disagree at one end, which may indicate a read error. MiXCR, run by TCRdb on the 5' RACE reads, gives a single entry per CDR3 protein. The sample includes over 35,000 distinct CDR3 sequences, more than 6% seen only once; the top ten take more than 9%. This chain joins TRBV20-1 and TRBJ2-1; TRBD2 matches at 12 bases. This receptor was identified in a man aged 25 to 40 who received the YFV17D yellow fever vaccine. The sequencing used PBMCs, either bulk or a sorted T-cell subset (CD4+, CD8+, memory, or dextramer-sorted; not recorded which), collected 45 days after the yellow fever booster vaccination. The CDR3 coding sequence is TGCTGTGCTAGAGAAGGACAGGGACTAGCGGGCTCCTACAATGAGCAGTTCTTC. This codes for CCAREGQGLAGSYNEQFF.